These 15 T cell receptor beta chains originate from one sample sequenced in a study of CD8+ T cells in alopecia areata. RNA extraction and reverse transcription yielded cDNA as sequencing template. Libraries were prepared by immunoSEQ multiplex PCR; TCRdb keeps only in-frame clonotypes and omits some of them. The profile covers around 150,000 clones, with 50% to 65% appearing a single time and approximately 4.8% taken by the ten largest. The sample comprised CD4+ T cells sorted from blood. The receptor set was obtained from a human donor in good health.

The V and J genes are TRBV7-9 and TRBJ2-2; 9 bases are a match to TRBD2. Germline values: CDR1 SEHNR, CDR2 FQNEAQ (reference sequence). The ends lost 7 bases at V and 6 bases at J; junction bases unmatched: 6. This CDR3 is 14 amino acids long. The CDR3 is CASTAGGPAGELFF. The CDR3 DNA reads TGTGCCAGCACCGCGGGAGGGCCGGCCGGGGAGCTGTTTTTT. The variable domain in full, with the rest retrieved from reference TRBV7-9 and TRBJ2-2, is DTGVSQNPRHKITKRGQNVTFRCDPISEHNRLYWYRQTLGQGPEFLTYFQNEAQLEKSRLLSDRFSAERPKGSFSTLEIQRTEQGDSAMYLCASTAGGPAGELFFGEGSRLTVL.

The chain recombines TRBV4-1 with TRBJ1-5, with a weak D call TRBD1 (6 bases). The CDR3 is 16 amino acids. Germline CDR1 MGHRA, CDR2 YSYEKL. Trimming left V 1 base short and J 2 bases short, with 12 bases between. DNA of the CDR3: TGCGCCAGCAGCCAAGTCTCGGGGGCAGGCAATCAGCCCCAGCATTTT. Protein sequence: CASSQVSGAGNQPQHF.

The chain combines TRBV29-1 with TRBJ2-7; D gene unclear. CDR1 SQVTM and CDR2 ANQGSEA come from the germline V gene. Trimming removed 4 bases from V and 3 bases from J, with 7 bases in between. The CDR3 totals 11 residues. CDR3 loop: CSVGSIYEQYF. The CDR3, as DNA: TGCAGCGTTGGGAGTATCTACGAGCAGTACTTC.

V is TRBV5-4 and J is TRBJ1-5; 9 bases are a match to TRBD1. The CDR3 sequence is 14 residues long. With 4 bases clipped from V and 4 bases from J, the junction kept 3 bases outside the gene matches. The germline gives CDR1 SGHNT, CDR2 YYREEE (reference sequence). CDR3 coding DNA: TGTGCCAGCAGCGAGGGACAGGGAAATCAGCCCCAGCATTTT. Its protein product is CASSEGQGNQPQHF.

This chain joins TRBV4-1 and TRBJ1-4, with no clear D. Trimming took off 4 bases at V and 0 bases at J, with 18 bases between the two ends. The CDR3 runs 18 residues. Germline V CDR1 and CDR2: MGHRA, YSYEKL. The CDR3 sequence is CASSPRTFRAATNEKLFF. The CDR3 DNA follows: TGCGCCAGCAGCCCACGGACCTTTAGGGCTGCAACTAATGAAAAACTGTTTTTT.

The genes are TRBV6-5 and TRBJ2-3; a weak D match, TRBD2 (7 bases). With 5 bases removed from V and 3 bases from J, the gap between germline ends came to 9 bases. The V gene's germline CDR1 is MNHEY and CDR2 SVGAGI. The CDR3 is made up of 13 amino acids. The CDR3 loop is CASSRGGTDTQYF. CDR3 in DNA: TGTGCCAGCAGTAGGGGGGGTACAGATACGCAGTATTTT.

J is TRBJ2-2 and V is TRBV4-1; 14 bases align to TRBD2. The V and J ends lost 8 bases and 6 bases, in that order; junction bases with no gene match: 11. CDR1 is MGHRA, CDR2 YSYEKL, per germline. CDR3 size: 17 residues. The DNA of the CDR3 is TGCGCCAGCCGTGAAGGACTAGCGGGAGGACGGTCCGGGGAGCTGTTTTTT. Translation gives CASREGLAGGRSGELFF.

The chain combines TRBV29-1 with TRBJ2-5; a possible D gene is TRBD2 (6 bases). V gave up 6 bases and J gave up 4 bases, with 18 bases separating them. This CDR3 has 14 amino acids. CDR1 SQVTM and CDR2 ANQGSEA come from the germline V gene. CDR3: CSVEGTPKAETQYF. For the CDR3, the DNA is TGCAGCGTCGAGGGGACTCCTAAGGCAGAGACCCAGTACTTC.

This clone showed up just a few times. V gene TRBV5-4 combines with J gene TRBJ2-3; D may match TRBD1 or TRBD2 (5 bases each). With 4 bases removed from V and 1 base from J, the gap between germline ends came to 10 bases. From germline, CDR1 is SGHNT and CDR2 YYREEE (reference sequence). The CDR3 spans 14 residues. The chain's CDR3 is CASSQRDGTDTQYF. The CDR3 coding sequence is TGTGCCAGCAGCCAACGGGACGGCACAGATACGCAGTATTTT.

The chain is built from TRBV29-1 and TRBJ2-7; TRBD2 matches 8 bases. V shed 5 bases and J 3 bases; nucleotides not matched to a gene: 18. The CDR3 totals 17 residues. Germline assignment: CDR1 SQVTM and CDR2 ANQGSEA. The CDR3 loop is CSVLRRVIAGPYYEQYF. Here the CDR3 DNA reads TGCAGCGTTCTTCGCAGGGTAATAGCGGGGCCCTACTACGAGCAGTACTTC.

The rearrangement joins TRBV19 to TRBJ2-1; possibly TRBD1 for D (5 bases). Germline assignment: CDR1 LNHDA and CDR2 SQIVND (reference sequence). V was pared by 3 bases and J by 0 bases, with 6 bases between. This CDR3 comprises 14 residues. The CDR3 reads CASSMGPSYNEQFF. The CDR3 nucleotides read TGTGCCAGTAGTATGGGGCCCTCCTACAATGAGCAGTTCTTC.

V and J are TRBV4-2 and TRBJ2-3; 8 bases agree with TRBD2. Germline trimming cut 0 bases from V and 3 bases from J; bases unmatched to any gene: 8. CDR1 and CDR2 from the germline V gene are LGHNA and YNFKEQ. The CDR3 has 17 amino acids. The CDR3 loop reads CASSQEAYSGRTDTQYF. DNA of the CDR3: TGTGCCAGCAGCCAAGAGGCCTACAGCGGGAGAACAGATACGCAGTATTTT.

V gene TRBV15 combines with J gene TRBJ2-1; 13 positions agree with TRBD2. This CDR3 region has 17 residues. Trimming at V came to 1 base and at J to 5 bases, leaving 5 bases not matched to a gene. The germline V gene encodes CDR1 LNHNV and CDR2 YYDKDF (reference sequence). The CDR3, as DNA: TGTGCCACCAGCAGAGCGGGCGGGACTAGCGGGGACAATGAGCAGTTCTTC. Its protein is CATSRAGGTSGDNEQFF.

The chain links TRBV28 to TRBJ1-5; possible D gene TRBD1, 5 bases. Germline V CDR1 and CDR2: MDHEN, SYDVKM. This CDR3 is 17 amino acids long. Trimming took off 3 bases at V and 2 bases at J, with 17 bases between the two ends. Written as DNA, the CDR3 is TGTGCCAGCAGTTTCCCCCCAGGGAGAGGCGGCAATCAGCCCCAGCATTTT. As protein: CASSFPPGRGGNQPQHF.

This clone was seen only a few times. The chain uses TRBV18 and TRBJ2-7, with TRBD1 matching over 12 bases. This CDR3 has 15 amino acids. CDR1 and CDR2 from the germline V gene are KGHSH and LQKENI. Germline trimming cut 2 bases from V and 7 bases from J; bases unmatched to any gene: 6. The CDR3 sequence is CASSPGTGGKGEQYF. In nucleotides, the CDR3 is TGTGCCAGCTCACCAGGGACAGGGGGCAAGGGGGAGCAGTACTTC.